This TCR beta chain was sequenced during a study of multiple sclerosis patients with progressive multifocal leukoencephalopathy. This was a survey-level run. Synthetic inline TR CDR3 controls covering all V-J pairings were spiked into each PCR. This table comes from immunoSEQ multiplex PCR, and its TCRdb copy is limited to in-frame clones, with some not included. The data show roughly 30,000 clones, roughly 90% seen once. Time point specified: before natalizumab initiation. T0 blood was collected before the first natalizumab infusion. Study findings and constraints: Clones expanded at PML were already present before and during natalizumab.

Germline CDR1 is SGHDN and CDR2 is FVKESK. The trim removed 3 bases at V and 1 base at J, leaving 6 bases unmatched. There are 15 residues in the CDR3. As to this clone: Its antigen is undetermined.

The sequencing input was PBMCs. This receptor was identified in a human donor with multiple sclerosis. The chain links TRBV14 to TRBJ2-7; 7 positions match TRBD1. In DNA, the CDR3 is TGTGCCAGCAGCCACCTCGGGACAGCATCCTACGAGCAGTACTTC. It yields the protein CASSHLGTASYEQYF.